This T cell receptor (beta chain) was sequenced in a study of blood T cell repertoires in COVID-19. Overall study context: Samples representing acute and convalescent COVID-19 were sourced from the United States, Italy and Spain. In each case, the material was cDNA or gDNA derived from T cells, B-cell-depleted T cells, or PBMCs.

The study recruited people aged 18 to 89 years across around 24 US areas. Participant-reported clinical history was the basis for cohort assignment. The method was immunoSEQ multiplex PCR; TCRdb's version includes in-frame clones alone and lacks a portion of them. Among more than 200,000 clones listed, around 92% were seen once. Germline V gives CDR1 LGHDT, CDR2 YNNKEL (reference sequence). V was pared by 0 bases and J by 8 bases, with 11 bases between. This CDR3 has 14 residues. The chain is built from TRBV3-1 (or the pseudogene TRBV3-2) and TRBJ2-1, with D unresolved. This receptor was obtained from a woman younger than 45 with acute COVID-19. The sequenced sample consisted of PBMCs or T cells enriched from blood (not recorded which). DNA of the CDR3: TGTGCCAGCAGCCAAGAGTGGCAGCGCTATGAGCAGTTCTTC. Translated, it gives CASSQEWQRYEQFF.